These T cell receptor beta chains were read from a single sample in a study of shared clonotypes between healthy human individuals. Using immunoSEQ multiplex PCR, the repertoire was profiled, and TCRdb retains in-frame clones only, with some absent. The sample gives about 2 million clones, 85% to 95% of which show up once; 0.85% to 1.3% is in the top ten. The sequenced material came from naive CD8+ T cells sorted from blood. The receptor set was obtained from a man aged 18 to 35 in good health. Each CDR3 is given without its conserved first and last residue. The order of the fields is J gene, V gene, CDR3 protein.

>TRBJ1-4|TRBV14
ASSQGLGGTNEKLF
>TRBJ2-5|TRBV4-3
ASSQDRAGGYTGSQY
>TRBJ1-1|TRBV5-1
ASSLAQGMDTEAF
>TRBJ2-1|TRBV9
ASSVVPGGLYNEQF
>TRBJ1-4|TRBV5-5
ASSSRDRDEKLF
>TRBJ1-2|TRBV9
ASSVGAVNYGYT
>TRBJ2-7|TRBV11-2
ASSLVLGYEQY
>TRBJ2-3|TRBV6-5
ASGWGGTDTQY
>TRBJ2-7|TRBV7-8
ASSLVGGQVNEQY
>TRBJ1-5|TRBV28
ASSSLYGGGDQPQH
>TRBJ1-2|TRBV5-1
ASSSTNDYGYT
>TRBJ1-5|TRBV18
ASSPTDEVGNQPQH
>TRBJ2-7|TRBV29-1
SVEDEIAGGAYEQY